The rows below give T cell receptor beta chains drawn from one sample of a study of metastatic and nonmetastatic thyroid tumors. TCRdb re-processed the PCR reads through MiXCR. The table has about 40,000 clones, approximately 13% seen once; the top ten hold more than 9%. Material for sequencing was blood. These receptors were taken from a female donor with papillary thyroid cancer or a benign thyroid nodule (not recorded which). Some clones in this sample may be carry-over from other donors' samples. Both conserved end residues are part of each CDR3. The D gene is left open where the match is weak.

V gene	D gene	J gene	CDR3 length	CDR3 protein
TRBV28	-	TRBJ2-1	14	CASSWGPSYNEQFF
TRBV24-1	TRBD1	TRBJ2-3	15	CATSPGQGSTDTQYF
TRBV20-1	TRBD2	TRBJ2-5	16	CSARDLIAGVPETQYF
TRBV29-1	-	TRBJ2-3	12	CSVDDSTNTQYF
TRBV20-1	-	TRBJ1-5	13	CSASQGSNQPQHF
TRBV20-1	TRBD2	TRBJ2-1	18	CSARGTSGRQVSPNEQFF
TRBV6-5	TRBD1	TRBJ1-6	17	CASSYRQGGGYNSPLHF
TRBV25-1	TRBD2	TRBJ2-7	15	CASSEYEGGSYEQYF
TRBV7-3	TRBD2	TRBJ2-3	16	CASSLGSGSFADTQYF
TRBV19	-	TRBJ1-5	13	CASNSGVRQPQHF
TRBV19	TRBD2	TRBJ2-6	14	CASSSVSGANVLTF
TRBV20-1	-	TRBJ2-3	15	CSAREGGISTDTQYF
TRBV20-1	TRBD2	TRBJ2-5	14	CSARRGAGGETQYF
TRBV10-2	-	TRBJ2-1	14	CASSAEFPYNEQFF
TRBV28	-	TRBJ2-7	13	CASSSGSSYEQYF
TRBV14	-	TRBJ2-1	16	CASSQEAVFSYNEQFF
TRBV7-9	-	TRBJ1-1	14	CASSTNLGSTEAFF
TRBV7-6	TRBD1	TRBJ2-1	15	CASSLVGQAYNEQFF
TRBV6-1	-	TRBJ1-5	11	CASSEARGKHF
TRBV20-1	-	TRBJ1-5	14	CSASSGYSNQPQHF
TRBV6-1	-	TRBJ2-2	13	CAIGRANTGELFF
TRBV18	TRBD2	TRBJ2-1	13	CASSPSTGGEQFF
TRBV10-2	-	TRBJ2-2	13	CASRAGTAGELFF
TRBV20-1	TRBD2	TRBJ2-7	14	CSVGGRGGSYEQYF
TRBV7-8	-	TRBJ2-2	12	CASSLGHGELFF
TRBV6-1	TRBD1	TRBJ2-4	11	CAKGAENIQYF
TRBV27	TRBD2	TRBJ2-7	14	CASKVSGSPYEQYF
TRBV3-1	TRBD1	TRBJ1-1	14	CASSLDRGNTEAFF
TRBV7-8	TRBD1	TRBJ2-5	15	CASSPGNRGYETQYF
TRBV28	TRBD2	TRBJ2-1	16	CASRSRLAGGYGEQFF